This TCR beta chain was recovered during a study of beta chain features in type 1 diabetes. Study findings and constraints: Possible PCR preference for shorter templates applied equally to patients and controls. Within each of all four CD4+ subsets, Type 1 diabetes patients had TCRB CDR3s that were moderately but significantly shorter.

Each of the sorted populations had a purity greater than 95%. The entirety of the isolated RNA underwent reverse transcription, so expressed TCRB transcripts were sequenced. The data were produced by immunoSEQ multiplex PCR, yet TCRdb's version contains in-frame clones alone and is incomplete. The data contain hundreds of thousands of clones, 13% of them singletons. Regarding this clone: The antigen remains unidentified.

The clonotype comes from a man between 18 and 35 years old with type 1 diabetes. The sequencing sample was made of naive CD4+ T cells from blood.

The CDR3 DNA reads TGTGCCAGCAGCCCTCAGGGGGCAGGTAGCACTGAAGCTTTCTTT. This encodes CASSPQGAGSTEAFF. V usage is TRBV7-2 and J usage is TRBJ1-1; TRBD1 agrees at 8 bases. Germline CDR1 reads SGHTA; CDR2 reads FQGNSA. The CDR3 has 15 amino acids. V was clipped by 5 bases and J by 4 bases; unmatched bases: 9. Looking up the rest from reference TRBV7-2 and TRBJ1-1 gives the full variable domain: GAGVSQSPSNKVTEKGKDVELRCDPISGHTALYWYRQSLGQGLEFLIYFQGNSAPDKSGLPSDRFSAERTGGSVSTLTIQRTQQEDSAVYLCASSPQGAGSTEAFFGQGTRLTVV.